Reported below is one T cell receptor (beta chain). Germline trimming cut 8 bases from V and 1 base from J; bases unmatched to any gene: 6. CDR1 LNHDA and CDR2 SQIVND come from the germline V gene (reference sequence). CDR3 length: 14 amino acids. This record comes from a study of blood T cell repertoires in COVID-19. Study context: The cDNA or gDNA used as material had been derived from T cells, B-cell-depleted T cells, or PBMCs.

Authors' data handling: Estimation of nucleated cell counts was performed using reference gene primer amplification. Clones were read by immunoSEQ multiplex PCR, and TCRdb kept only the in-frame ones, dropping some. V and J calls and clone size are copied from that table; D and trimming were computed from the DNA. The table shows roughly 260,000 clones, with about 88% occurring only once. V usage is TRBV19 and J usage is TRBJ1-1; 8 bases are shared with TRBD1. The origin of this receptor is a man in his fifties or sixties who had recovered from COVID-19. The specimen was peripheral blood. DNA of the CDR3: TGTGCCAGTCTTACAGGGGGGCGGAACACTGAAGCTTTCTTT. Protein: CASLTGGRNTEAFF.